This T cell receptor beta chain is from a study of shared clonotypes between healthy human individuals. Study summary: Every donor yielded three CD4 naive, three CD4 memory, two CD8 naive and one CD8 memory plate.

A word on this clone: Its antigen is undetermined.

Splitting the CD4+ cells yielded a CD45RA+ naive subset and a CD45RA-negative memory subset. V lost 8 bases and J lost 6; bases outside the gene matches: 5. The CDR3 runs to 12 residues. CDR1 WSHSY and CDR2 SAAADI come from the germline V gene. Data came from immunoSEQ multiplex PCR; TCRdb stores just in-frame clones and leaves some out. The table has 2 million or so clones, about 95% seen once. The study's findings and limits: In contrast to clonotypes shared by all four donors, non-shared clonotypes had lower generation probabilities.

Sequencing was performed on naive CD4+ T cells sorted from blood. Subset reported: CD45RA+ positively selected. The source of this sequence is a young man in good health. V gene TRBV10-2 combines with J gene TRBJ2-7, with TRBD2 matching 9 bases. The CDR3 DNA sequence: TGCGCCAGCGGGAGCGGGAGGCGCGAGCAGTACTTC. Translated: CASGSGRREQYF.